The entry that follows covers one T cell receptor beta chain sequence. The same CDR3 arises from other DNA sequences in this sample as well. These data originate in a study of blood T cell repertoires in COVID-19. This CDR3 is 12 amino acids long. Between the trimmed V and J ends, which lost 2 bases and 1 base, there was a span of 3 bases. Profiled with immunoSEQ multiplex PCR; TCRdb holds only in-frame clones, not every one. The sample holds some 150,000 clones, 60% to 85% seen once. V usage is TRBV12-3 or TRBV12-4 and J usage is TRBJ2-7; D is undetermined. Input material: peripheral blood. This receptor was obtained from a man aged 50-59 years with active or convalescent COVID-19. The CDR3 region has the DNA TGTGCCAGCAGTTTATTATCCTACGAGCAGTACTTC. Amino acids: CASSLLSYEQYF.